This TCR beta chain was obtained from a study of T cell responses to AZD1222 COVID-19 vaccine (dated by TCRdb to about 2021). With regard to the full study: Because spike-specific TCR depth and breadth did not differ between the two schedules, AZD1222 recipients who got a second dose at roughly 4 weeks were pooled with those who got a second dose at roughly 12 weeks. Trial participants were enrolled by age into 18-55, 56-69 and 70-plus year subgroups, with roughly 160, 29 and 62 TCR-sequenced participants respectively. TCR sequencing was performed for fewer than 250 trial participants, of whom about 200 were given two doses of AZD1222 and 26 were given two doses of MenACWY control vaccine. Summary of the overall study and its limitations: CD4 TCRs associated with the vaccine covered the entire spike protein, and the dominant responses were in regions 160-218 and 743-854. Conclusions about previously exposed vaccinees are limited because only six or seven AZD1222 recipients were SARS-CoV-2 seropositive at baseline. Because no day 14 peak-response samples were available, repertoires were characterized only after the peak T cell response. After two AZD1222 doses, spike-specific TCR breadth and depth were significantly higher than at day 0 and than in MenACWY recipients. The 56-69-year group was small, and its depth increase did not reach significance, likely because of low power. Most participants were white British and females outnumbered males, and the authors suggested that clonal diversity may have been underestimated. Nearly half of unique spike-specific TCRs reportedly recognized epitopes outside regions mutated in the B.1.351 and B.1.1.7 variants.

For CDR1 and CDR2, the germline V gene lists MDHEN and SYDVKM. The germline ends are 6 bases apart after V is trimmed by 5 bases and J by 4 bases. The CDR3, cysteine through phenylalanine, is 12 amino acids long. Here the CDR3 DNA is all that survives: 36 bases in frame from base 1. The CDR3 regions of human TCRbeta chains were analyzed by immunosequencing. The study's processing was this. TCRs in the repertoires were compared against a reference library of SARS-CoV-2-specific TCRs that had been generated with the MIRA antigen-specificity platform. Breadth meant the fraction of unique TCRs that were SARS-CoV-2-associated, whereas depth meant the fraction of total T cells that were SARS-CoV-2-associated. Using the MIRA data, every spike-specific TCR was mapped to the spike region that the TCR reacted to and assigned to either a CD4 or a CD8 class. Log10-transformed breadth and depth values were compared by one-way ANOVA with Sidak's multiple comparisons tests. Sourced from immuneACCESS, this table was stored by TCRdb with only in-frame sequences that have V and J called. A share of the clones is absent; for the studies checked, an unresolved V gene accounts for under half, and the remainder has no known explanation. That table supplies the V and J calls and clone size; D and trimming were determined from the DNA. The sample table contains about 110,000 clones; only one count was recorded for 87% of them. The ten top clones hold around 3% of the sample.

On this clone: This receptor's antigen is unknown. No per-base quality is available; no much larger clone lies one base away. Other nucleotide sequences from this sample produce the same CDR3.

According to the study, the label for this sample's time point signals: baseline before first vaccination. Vaccinee samples came from UK trials COV001 and COV002, including a single-blind randomized controlled phase 2/3 trial of AZD1222 (ChAdOx1 nCoV-19) in healthy adults. For TCRbeta chain sequencing, PBMC samples from trial participants were taken at day 0 and at day 28 after the second dose. This specimen consisted of peripheral blood, obtained on day 0 of AZD1222 vaccination. The V and J genes are TRBV28 and TRBJ2-1, and possibly TRBD2, on 5 matching bases. The receptor's source is an adult in good health. The DNA sequence is as follows: TGTGCCAGCAGTCCGGGGTACAATGAGCAGTTCTTC. This translates into CASSPGYNEQFF.